Described below is a single T cell receptor beta chain sequence and its context. With V trimmed by 6 bases and J by 8 bases, 11 bases remained unmatched. The CDR3 has 15 residues. The V gene's germline CDR1 is DFQATT and CDR2 SNEGSKA (reference sequence). This entry comes from a study of identical twins. TCRdb used MiXCR to reprocess the 5' RACE reads, holding one entry per CDR3 protein. The table has about 920,000 distinct CDR3 sequences, 12% seen once; the top ten hold around 1.6%. This sample also appeared in a second study, on yellow fever vaccine responses in identical twins.

The sequenced sample was PBMCs. The source of this sequence is a woman in her late teens or twenties in good health. J is TRBJ2-1 and V is TRBV20-1; 12 nucleotides agree with TRBD1. CDR3 amino acids: CSATLGTGGLDEQFF. As DNA, the CDR3 is TGCAGTGCCACCCTGGGGACAGGGGGCCTCGATGAGCAGTTCTTC.